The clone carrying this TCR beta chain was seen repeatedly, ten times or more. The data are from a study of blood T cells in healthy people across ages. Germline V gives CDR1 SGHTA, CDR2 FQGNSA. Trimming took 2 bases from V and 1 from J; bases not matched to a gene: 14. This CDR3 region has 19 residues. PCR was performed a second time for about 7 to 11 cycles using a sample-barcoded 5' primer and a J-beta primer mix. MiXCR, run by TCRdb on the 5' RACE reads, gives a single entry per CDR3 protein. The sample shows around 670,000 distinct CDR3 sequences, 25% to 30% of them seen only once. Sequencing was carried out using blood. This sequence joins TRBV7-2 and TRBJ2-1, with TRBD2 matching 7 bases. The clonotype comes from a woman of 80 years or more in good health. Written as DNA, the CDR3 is TGTGCCAGCAGCTTACGGGAGGTGTTGGGCGGGGTATCCTACAATGAGCAGTTCTTC. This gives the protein CASSLREVLGGVSYNEQFF.